The 29 T cell receptor beta chains below come from one sample, sequenced in a study of cytomegalovirus exposure and HLA in healthy donors (dated by TCRdb to the late 2010s). The library was built by means of the immunoSEQ multiplex PCR assay. For the multiplex PCR, a mixture combining 60 forward primers for TCR Vbeta segments and 13 reverse primers for TCR Jbeta segments was used. TCRdb stores this immuneACCESS table with in-frame sequences only. Part of the clones is absent; in the studies checked, under half of the shortfall reflects unresolved V genes, and no reason is known for the rest. Counted in this sample were tens of thousands of clones; roughly four fifths of them appeared once. The top ten clones comprise 1.9% of the sample. Material for sequencing was PBMCs. These receptors were taken from a man aged 18 to 29 in good health and CMV-seronegative.

As concerns this clone: Other DNA sequences in the same sample also yield this CDR3. The chain uses TRBV2 and TRBJ2-2; 10 bases line up with TRBD1. V dropped 4 bases and J dropped 5; count of bases not matched to a gene: 4. Germline V lookup: CDR1 SNHLY, CDR2 FYNNEI. The CDR3 covers 15 residues. This chain's CDR3 is CASSGTGGRTGELFF. CDR3 in DNA: TGTGCCAGCAGTGGGACAGGGGGGCGGACCGGGGAGCTGTTTTTT. Full variable domain (remainder filled in from reference TRBV2 and TRBJ2-2): EPEVTQTPSHQVTQMGQEVILRCVPISNHLYFYWYRQILGQKVEFLVSFYNNEISEKSEIFDDQFSVERPDGSNFTLKIRSTKLEDSAMYFCASSGTGGRTGELFFGEGSRLTVL.

This clone has a handful of counts. The chain links TRBV14 to TRBJ2-5; 7 bases are shared with TRBD1. Germline values: CDR1 SGHDN, CDR2 FVKESK. V lost 5 bases to trimming and J lost 5 bases; unmatched junction nucleotides: 11. This CDR3 contains 15 residues. CDR3 DNA: TGTGCCAGCAGCGACACCTCAGGGGGTATGGAGACCCAGTACTTC. This codes for CASSDTSGGMETQYF.

J is TRBJ2-7 and V is TRBV2; TRBD1 matches 8 bases. The V gene end was trimmed by 2 bases and the J gene end by 11 bases; junction bases not matched to a gene: 8. Germline lookup yields CDR1 SNHLY and CDR2 FYNNEI. The CDR3 is 13 residues long. CDR3 sequence: CASSESDRVQEYF. The CDR3 bases are TGTGCCAGCAGTGAATCGGACAGGGTCCAGGAGTACTTC.

This chain links TRBV7-9 with TRBJ2-2; TRBD1 might be the D (6 bases). The CDR3 has 14 residues. CDR1 is SEHNR, CDR2 FQNEAQ, per germline (reference sequence). Trimming removed 7 bases from V and 6 bases from J, with 15 bases in between. CDR3 amino acids: CASTGQMTAGELFF. Written as DNA, the CDR3 is TGTGCCAGCACCGGACAGATGACCGCCGGGGAGCTGTTTTTT.

This rearrangement joins TRBV30 to TRBJ1-2, with D perhaps TRBD1 (6 bases). Trimming shortened V by 0 bases and J by 0 bases, and 20 bases separated the two germline ends. The length of the CDR3 is 18 residues. Per germline, CDR1 GTSNPN and CDR2 SVGIG (reference sequence). The CDR3 loop is CAWSVPETDRPANYGYTF. As DNA, the CDR3 is TGTGCCTGGAGTGTACCTGAAACGGACAGACCGGCTAACTATGGCTACACCTTC.

J is TRBJ2-3 and V is TRBV27, with a possible D match to TRBD2 (5 bases). Germline CDR1 is MNHEY and CDR2 is SMNVEV (reference sequence). There are 13 residues in the CDR3. V was trimmed by 2 bases and J by 6 bases, leaving 9 bases between them. The CDR3 sequence: CASSLGVADTQYF. CDR3 DNA sequence: TGTGCCAGCAGTTTAGGTGTAGCGGATACGCAGTATTTT.

This clone showed up just once. The rearrangement joins TRBV28 to TRBJ2-3; 11 bases are a match to TRBD2. The CDR3 has 15 amino acids. V dropped 6 bases and J dropped 1; count of bases not matched to a gene: 3. The germline CDR1 and CDR2 sequences are MDHEN and SYDVKM. CDR3 sequence: CASSIAGGGTDTQYF. Written as DNA, the CDR3 is TGTGCCAGCAGCATAGCGGGAGGGGGCACAGATACGCAGTATTTT. The entire variable domain, with the rest obtained from reference TRBV28 and TRBJ2-3, is as follows: DVKVTQSSRYLVKRTGEKVFLECVQDMDHENMFWYRQDPGLGLRLIYFSYDVKMKEKGDIPEGYSVSREKKERFSLILESASTNQTSMYLCASSIAGGGTDTQYFGPGTRLTVL.

J is TRBJ2-6 and V is TRBV4-1; 10 bases align to TRBD2. V was pared by 2 bases and J by 0 bases, with 7 bases of the junction left unmatched. The CDR3 extends over 19 amino acids. CDR1 and CDR2 (germline): MGHRA, YSYEKL. CDR3 in amino acids: CASSQRNSGRRSGANVLTF. CDR3 coding DNA: TGCGCCAGCAGCCAACGAAATAGCGGGAGGCGCTCTGGGGCCAACGTCCTGACTTTC.

This chain connects TRBV6-5 to TRBJ1-2; D is possibly TRBD1 (5 bases). Germline CDR1 MNHEY, CDR2 SVGAGI. The CDR3 is 16 residues long. V gave up 3 bases and J gave up 5 bases, with 19 bases separating them. The CDR3 nucleotides read TGTGCCAGCAGTTATGGTTCCGGCAGGGATTTATATGGCTACACCTTC. Residues: CASSYGSGRDLYGYTF.

The rearrangement joins TRBV18 to TRBJ1-5; D may be TRBD1 (6 bases). Looked up from germline, CDR1 is KGHSH and CDR2 is LQKENI. This CDR3 region has 13 residues. V lost 4 bases to trimming and J lost 9 bases, with 13 bases between them. As DNA, the CDR3 is TGTGCCAGCTCACGTAACAGGGAGACGCCCCAGCATTTT. Amino acids: CASSRNRETPQHF.

The chain employs TRBV6-5 and TRBJ1-5, with a weak D call TRBD1 (5 bases). From germline, CDR1 is MNHEY and CDR2 SVGAGI. There are 14 residues in the CDR3. V gave up 5 bases and J gave up 6 bases, with 14 bases separating them. Here the CDR3 reads CASSPQGISQPQHF. As DNA, the CDR3 is TGTGCCAGCAGTCCTCAGGGTATAAGTCAGCCCCAGCATTTT.

This chain uses TRBV9 with TRBJ2-3; maybe TRBD2 (5 bases). The germline gives CDR1 SGDLS, CDR2 YYNGEE. This CDR3 comprises 17 residues. V was shortened by 0 bases and J by 0 bases, with 14 bases between the two germline ends. The CDR3 spells CASSVAGRRPSTDTQYF. The CDR3 bases are TGTGCCAGCAGCGTAGCGGGAAGGAGACCTAGCACAGATACGCAGTATTTT.

CDR3 residues: CASSFSGGETQYF. Here the CDR3 DNA reads TGTGCCAGCAGCTTTTCGGGAGGGGAGACCCAGTACTTC. The chain carries TRBV7-2 and TRBJ2-5, with 8 bases identical to TRBD2. Germline V gene data show CDR1 as SGHTA and CDR2 as FQGNSA. CDR3 length: 13 residues. J was trimmed by 5 bases and V by 3 bases; bases with no gene match: 2.

With respect to this clone: The CDR3 carries no conserved terminal phenylalanine or tryptophan, so it likely arises from a read error. The chain joins TRBV5-6 to TRBJ1-4; D is perhaps TRBD1 (5 bases). CDR1 is SGHDT and CDR2 is YYEEEE in the germline V gene. The CDR3 covers 14 residues. CDR3 amino acids: CASSGHATNENLFL. The CDR3 region has the DNA TGTGCCAGCAGCGGACATGCAACTAATGAAAACCTGTTTTTG.

The J gene is TRBJ2-7, the V gene TRBV5-6; TRBD2 might be the D (6 bases). The CDR3 has 14 residues. Trimming shortened V by 1 base and J by 3 bases, and 11 bases separated the two germline ends. Germline V CDR1 and CDR2: SGHDT, YYEEEE. The CDR3 reads CASSLLGLHYEQYF. The CDR3 nucleotides are TGTGCCAGCAGCTTGCTGGGACTCCACTACGAGCAGTACTTC.

The chain recombines TRBV1 with TRBJ1-2; the tabulated D call, TRBD1, remains unverified against the DNA. TRBV1 is tagged as a pseudogene. CDR3 length: 15 residues. The CDR3 sequence is CTSSQEHLQLTGYTF. The CDR3 DNA reads TGCACCAGCAGCCAAGAACACCTACAGTTAACTGGCTACACCTTC.

The CDR3 reads CASSQAGPSGANVLTF. CDR3 nucleotides: TGCGCCAGCAGCCAGGCAGGTCCCTCTGGGGCCAACGTCCTGACTTTC. This chain uses TRBV4-3 with TRBJ2-6; D gene ambiguous. The length of the CDR3 is 16 residues. Per the germline V gene, CDR1 is LGHNA and CDR2 is YSLEER. The V end lost 3 bases, the J end lost 0 bases, and 9 bases lay between the germline ends.

V gene TRBV11-3 combines with J gene TRBJ2-1; 7 nucleotides agree with TRBD1. V shed 6 bases and J 2 bases; nucleotides not matched to a gene: 7. In germline, CDR1 is SGHNT, CDR2 YENEEA. CDR3 length: 15 residues. Written as DNA, the CDR3 is TGTGCCAGCAGTACTAACAGGGGAACCTACAATGAGCAGTTCTTC. Its translation is CASSTNRGTYNEQFF.

This sequence joins TRBV28 and TRBJ2-1, with D tentatively TRBD2 (6 bases). The CDR3 contains 12 residues. With 5 bases removed from V and 9 bases from J, the gap between germline ends came to 11 bases. Germline values: CDR1 MDHEN, CDR2 SYDVKM. The CDR3: CASSPPGGEQFF. Here the CDR3 DNA reads TGTGCCAGCAGTCCCCCCGGGGGTGAGCAGTTCTTC.

The rearrangement joins TRBV7-9 to TRBJ2-1; 8 bases align to TRBD1. Germline CDR1 and CDR2: SEHNR and FQNEAQ (reference sequence). J lost 8 bases, V lost 3 bases, and 3 bases had no gene match. The CDR3 is made up of 13 amino acids. In nucleotides, the CDR3 is TGTGCCAGCAGCTTCCAGGGGGCGGATGAGCAGTTCTTC. It translates to CASSFQGADEQFF.

The genes are TRBV7-6 and TRBJ2-3; 8 bases fit TRBD1. Germline V gives CDR1 SGHVS, CDR2 FNYEAQ. V shed 2 bases and J 2 bases; nucleotides not matched to a gene: 15. The CDR3 is made up of 19 amino acids. In nucleotides, the CDR3 is TGTGCCAGCAGCTTAAACCCAGGACAGGGTACAAAGCACACAGATACGCAGTATTTT. It yields the protein CASSLNPGQGTKHTDTQYF.

The CDR3 here is CASSDSPGDGGANVLTF. The CDR3 DNA follows: TGTGCCAGCAGTGACTCCCCGGGTGACGGGGGGGCCAACGTCCTGACTTTC. The chain carries TRBV6-4 and TRBJ2-6; D is uncertain. V was shortened by 0 bases and J by 4 bases, with 13 bases between the two germline ends. This CDR3 is 17 amino acids long. The germline CDR1 and CDR2 sequences are MRHNA and SNTAGT.

The J gene is TRBJ2-2, the V gene TRBV11-2, with 8 positions matching TRBD1. The CDR3 is made up of 15 amino acids. Germline CDR1 and CDR2: SGHAT and FQNNGV. Germline trimming cut 5 bases from V and 2 bases from J; bases unmatched to any gene: 4. CDR3 amino acids: CASSDGQGNTGELFF. Here the CDR3 DNA reads TGTGCCAGCAGCGATGGACAGGGAAACACCGGGGAGCTGTTTTTT.

The chain links TRBV5-1 to TRBJ1-4; D unresolved. V lost 4 bases to trimming and J lost 3 bases, with 13 bases between them. The CDR3 totals 15 residues. Germline V lookup: CDR1 SGHRS, CDR2 YFSETQ. CDR3 amino acids: CASSTRWQANEKLFF. In DNA form, the CDR3 reads TGCGCCAGCAGCACCAGGTGGCAGGCTAATGAAAAACTGTTTTTT.

This chain joins TRBV7-9 and TRBJ1-2, with 7 bases identical to TRBD1. The V segment lost 5 bases and the J segment 2 bases; nucleotides outside the gene matches: 5. The CDR3 consists of 14 residues. Germline loops: CDR1 SEHNR, CDR2 FQNEAQ (reference sequence). The CDR3 region has the DNA TGTGCCAGCAGCGTCGAACAGGGGAACTATGGCTACACCTTC. Protein: CASSVEQGNYGYTF.

The V and J genes are TRBV1 and TRBJ2-7; the table's D call, TRBD2, has no DNA check behind it. TRBV1 corresponds to a pseudogene. The CDR3 sequence is 16 residues long. The CDR3 here is CTSSQVIAGAPYEQYF. The CDR3, as DNA: TGCACCAGCAGCCAAGTAATCGCGGGGGCCCCCTACGAGCAGTACTTC.

This chain connects TRBV5-1 to TRBJ2-2; possible D gene TRBD2, 5 bases. V was trimmed by 0 bases and J by 4 bases, leaving 13 bases between them. The CDR3 length is 16 residues. The germline V gene has CDR1 SGHRS and CDR2 YFSETQ. This CDR3 is CASSLVSGGSTGELFF. The CDR3 DNA reads TGCGCCAGCAGCTTGGTCTCCGGTGGGAGCACCGGGGAGCTGTTTTTT.

The rearrangement joins TRBV19 to TRBJ2-1; 14 bases match TRBD2. The CDR3 has 19 residues. Germline trimming cut 0 bases from V and 1 base from J; bases unmatched to any gene: 5. Germline CDR1 LNHDA, CDR2 SQIVND (reference sequence). CDR3 residues: CASSIEGLAGVVSYNEQFF. The CDR3 DNA is TGTGCCAGTAGTATAGAGGGACTAGCGGGAGTGGTTTCCTACAATGAGCAGTTCTTC.

The chain couples TRBV10-3 to TRBJ2-3; 8 bases align to TRBD1. Trimming at V came to 6 bases and at J to 2 bases, leaving 7 bases not matched to a gene. The CDR3 has 15 amino acids. Germline V CDR1 and CDR2: ENHRY, SYGVKD. In DNA form, the CDR3 reads TGTGCCATCAGGGACAGGGTGGCTTCCACAGATACGCAGTATTTT. This sequence encodes CAIRDRVASTDTQYF.